The next 26 T cell receptor beta chains were all read from a single sample in a study of early T cells in non-severe SARS-CoV-2 infection. TCRdb used MiXCR to reprocess the 5' RACE reads, holding one entry per CDR3 protein. The table includes about 89,000 distinct CDR3 sequences, around a sixth detected once. The sample consisted of whole blood, taken at baseline. The receptors here all came from an adult who was a healthcare worker with PCR-confirmed SARS-CoV-2 infection or an uninfected control (not recorded which).

This clonotype was counted a few times. This chain uses TRBV18 with TRBJ2-3, with 9 bases aligning to TRBD2. V lost 3 bases and J lost 3; bases outside the gene matches: 13. This CDR3 is built from 18 residues. Germline V gene sequence: CDR1 KGHSH, CDR2 LQKENI. CDR3 amino acids: CASSPQPKVAGVTDTQYF. The CDR3 DNA is TGTGCCAGCTCACCGCAACCCAAAGTAGCGGGAGTTACAGATACGCAGTATTTT.

In its sample, this clonotype was seen a few times. The rearrangement uses TRBV10-3 and TRBJ1-3, with TRBD1 matching over 7 bases. The length of the CDR3 is 13 residues. The germline CDR1 and CDR2 sequences are ENHRY and SYGVKD. V was clipped by 10 bases and J by 2 bases; unmatched bases: 5. CDR3 sequence: CATATGAGNTIYF. CDR3 bases: TGTGCCACCGCTACAGGGGCTGGAAACACCATATATTTT.

The chain links TRBV6-5 to TRBJ2-2; maybe TRBD1 (6 bases). The CDR3 extends over 14 amino acids. Looked up from germline, CDR1 is MNHEY and CDR2 is SVGAGI. Trimming took off 6 bases at V and 0 bases at J, with 8 bases between the two ends. CDR3 DNA sequence: TGTGCCAGCAGAAACAGGGCGAACACCGGGGAGCTGTTTTTT. Its translation: CASRNRANTGELFF.

The chain has TRBV9 and TRBJ1-2; D unclear. Trimming removed 0 bases from V and 2 bases from J, with 11 bases in between. The CDR3 is made up of 15 amino acids. Germline assignment: CDR1 SGDLS and CDR2 YYNGEE. The DNA for the CDR3 is TGTGCCAGCAGCGTAGAACCCACCGGAAACTATGGCTACACCTTC. Its protein product is CASSVEPTGNYGYTF.

This clonotype occurred a few times. The chain recombines TRBV11-2 with TRBJ2-1, with D unresolved. In germline, CDR1 is SGHAT, CDR2 FQNNGV. The CDR3 runs to 13 residues. V lost 0 bases and J lost 9, with 9 bases in between. The chain's CDR3 is CASSLESRAEQFF. CDR3 nucleotides: TGTGCCAGCAGCTTAGAATCCCGTGCTGAGCAGTTCTTC.

The chain couples TRBV3-1 to TRBJ2-5; D is possibly TRBD2 (5 bases). With 0 bases removed from V and 9 bases from J, the gap between germline ends came to 14 bases. Germline CDR1 LGHDT, CDR2 YNNKEL (reference sequence). The CDR3 extends over 14 amino acids. CDR3 amino acids: CASSQESGRTAQYF. The CDR3 coding sequence is TGTGCCAGCAGCCAAGAGAGCGGTAGAACCGCCCAGTACTTC.

This chain joins TRBV28 and TRBJ2-7; D uncertain. Per the germline V gene, CDR1 is MDHEN and CDR2 is SYDVKM. This CDR3 region has 11 residues. V lost 8 bases to trimming and J lost 5 bases, with 10 bases between them. DNA of the CDR3: TGTGCCAGCCTCGGCAGTAACGAGCAGTACTTC. Translating it yields CASLGSNEQYF.

The chain joins TRBV5-1 to TRBJ2-7; D is tentatively TRBD1 or TRBD2 (5 bases each). This CDR3 is built from 14 residues. V was trimmed by 0 bases and J by 2 bases, leaving 9 bases between them. In germline, CDR1 is SGHRS, CDR2 YFSETQ. CDR3 sequence (DNA): TGCGCCAGCAGCTTGGACGGGGCCCCCTACGAGCAGTACTTC. Its protein product is CASSLDGAPYEQYF.

V and J are TRBV5-6 and TRBJ2-2, with TRBD1 as a possible D gene (8 bases). This CDR3 is built from 15 residues. The germline CDR1 and CDR2 sequences are SGHDT and YYEEEE. Trimming stripped 4 bases from V and 6 bases from J, with 16 bases between. CDR3 amino acids: CASSRRTGRAGELFF. The CDR3 coding sequence is TGTGCCAGCAGCCGCCGGACAGGGAGGGCCGGGGAGCTGTTTTTT. Using reference TRBV5-6 and TRBJ2-2 for the parts outside the CDR3, the full variable domain is DAGVTQSPTHLIKTRGQQVTLRCSPKSGHDTVSWYQQALGQGPQFIFQYYEEEERQRGNFPDRFSGHQFPNYSSELNVNALLLGDSALYLCASSRRTGRAGELFFGEGSRLTVL.

The gene calls are TRBV10-3 and TRBJ2-2; no reliable D call. The germline V and J ends were trimmed by 8 bases and 3 bases, with 10 bases remaining between them. CDR1 and CDR2 from the germline V gene are ENHRY and SYGVKD. The CDR3 has 13 amino acids. CDR3 in DNA: TGTGCCATCGGTCGAGATTACACCGGGGAGCTGTTTTTT. Translated, it gives CAIGRDYTGELFF.

The chain employs TRBV7-3 and TRBJ2-3; no clear D gene. The CDR3 loop spans 14 amino acids. V was clipped by 2 bases and J by 6 bases, with 12 bases between them. Germline V gene sequence: CDR1 SGHTA, CDR2 FQGTGA. The CDR3: CASSLGVPPDTQYF. Written as DNA, the CDR3 is TGTGCCAGCAGCTTAGGAGTTCCCCCGGATACGCAGTATTTT.

The V and J genes are TRBV4-1 and TRBJ2-6; D possibly corresponds to TRBD1 (6 bases). V shed 2 bases and J shed 2 bases, with 10 bases lying between them. CDR1 MGHRA and CDR2 YSYEKL come from the germline V gene. The CDR3 has 16 residues. CDR3 sequence: CASSQSRGTGANVLTF. CDR3 coding DNA: TGCGCCAGCAGCCAATCGAGGGGGACTGGGGCCAACGTCCTGACTTTC.

This clonotype appeared many times. The chain recombines TRBV12-3 or TRBV12-4 with TRBJ1-4; maybe TRBD1 (5 bases). Trimming shortened V by 4 bases and J by 5 bases, and 8 bases separated the two germline ends. The length of the CDR3 is 13 residues. In nucleotides, the CDR3 is TGTGCCAGCAGTTCCGGGACCAATGAAAAACTGTTTTTT. Its protein is CASSSGTNEKLFF.

This clonotype has a handful of counts. J is TRBJ2-3 and V is TRBV12-3 or TRBV12-4; D uncertain. This CDR3 has 14 residues. V lost 7 bases, J lost 1 base, and 12 bases lay in between. CDR3 loop: CASTPHDRTDTQYF. The DNA for the CDR3 is TGTGCCAGCACACCCCATGATCGCACAGATACGCAGTATTTT.

This clonotype came up many times. The chain is built from TRBV11-2 and TRBJ2-1, with 10 nucleotides matching TRBD2. This CDR3 has 15 residues. V lost 1 base, J lost 8 bases, and 5 bases stayed unmatched. From germline, CDR1 is SGHAT and CDR2 FQNNGV. CDR3 sequence: CASSLVVSGRYEQFF. The CDR3 coding sequence is TGTGCCAGCAGCTTAGTCGTTAGCGGGAGGTATGAGCAGTTCTTC.

This clonotype was counted only a few times. V is TRBV6-2 or TRBV6-3 and J is TRBJ2-7, with 9 bases aligning to TRBD2. This CDR3 has 12 amino acids. V was pared by 5 bases and J by 12 bases, with 8 bases of the junction left unmatched. Germline CDR1 is MNHEY and CDR2 is SVGEGT. The DNA of the CDR3 is TGTGCCAGCAGTCGATACGCGGGAGGGCCGTACTTC. Translation: CASSRYAGGPYF.

This clonotype has only a few counts. The gene calls are TRBV9 and TRBJ2-2, with D unresolved. Germline CDR1 SGDLS, CDR2 YYNGEE. Trimming shortened V by 4 bases and J by 5 bases, and 18 bases separated the two germline ends. The CDR3 has 16 amino acids. CDR3 bases: TGTGCCAGCAGCCCCCGGTCGCAGGCCCCTACCGGGGAGCTGTTTTTT. It encodes CASSPRSQAPTGELFF.

This sequence joins TRBV12-3 or TRBV12-4 and TRBJ1-1; D perhaps matches TRBD1 (6 bases). V dropped 5 bases and J dropped 6 bases, with 13 bases sitting between them. The CDR3 length is 13 residues. The CDR3 nucleotides are TGTGCCAGCAGTACAGGGAGGTTCGCTGAAGCTTTCTTT. This codes for CASSTGRFAEAFF.

The chain carries TRBV7-3 and TRBJ2-2; D possibly corresponds to TRBD2 (6 bases). Trimming took off 2 bases at V and 6 bases at J, with 16 bases between the two ends. Germline V lookup: CDR1 SGHTA, CDR2 FQGTGA. The CDR3 has 16 residues. The CDR3, as DNA: TGTGCCAGCAGCTTACCGGGAGCTCCCCGGGCCGGGGAGCTGTTTTTT. Encoded protein: CASSLPGAPRAGELFF. The whole variable domain, filled in from reference TRBV7-3 and TRBJ2-2, reads GAGVSQTPSNKVTEKGKYVELRCDPISGHTALYWYRQSLGQGPEFLIYFQGTGAADDSGLPNDRFFAVRPEGSVSTLKIQRTERGDSAVYLCASSLPGAPRAGELFFGEGSRLTVL.

The genes are TRBV11-1 and TRBJ1-5; tentatively, D is TRBD1 (6 bases). Germline V gene sequence: CDR1 SGHAT, CDR2 FQDESV (reference sequence). The CDR3 totals 13 residues. With 5 bases removed from V and 4 bases from J, the gap between germline ends came to 9 bases. CDR3 amino acids: CASSPDRNQPQHF. CDR3 nucleotide sequence: TGTGCCAGCAGCCCTGACAGGAATCAGCCCCAGCATTTT.

This clonotype has ten or more counts. As DNA, the CDR3 is TGCAGTGCTAGAGATCACTCTGGGGGGCCATGGGATACGCAGTATTTT. It yields the protein CSARDHSGGPWDTQYF. The chain carries TRBV20-1 and TRBJ2-3; tentatively, D is TRBD1 or TRBD2 (6 bases each). CDR1 and CDR2 from the germline V gene are DFQATT and SNEGSKA (reference sequence). V dropped 0 bases and J dropped 6 bases, with 19 bases sitting between them. The CDR3 runs to 16 residues.

This clonotype was found a few times. This chain joins TRBV9 and TRBJ2-7; 12 positions match TRBD1. The CDR3 is 16 amino acids. Per germline, CDR1 SGDLS and CDR2 YYNGEE. The ends lost 4 bases at V and 6 bases at J; junction bases unmatched: 11. The CDR3 DNA is TGTGCCAGCAGCCCCCGGGACAGGGGGCGACAGGGCGAGCAGTACTTC. This encodes CASSPRDRGRQGEQYF.

The gene calls are TRBV20-1 and TRBJ2-4; 8 bases line up with TRBD2. The germline gives CDR1 DFQATT, CDR2 SNEGSKA (reference sequence). The V segment lost 6 bases and the J segment 0 bases; nucleotides outside the gene matches: 4. CDR3 size: 14 residues. CDR3 nucleotide sequence: TGCAGTGCAGAGCGGGAGACAGCCAAAAACATTCAGTACTTC. Translation: CSAERETAKNIQYF.

This chain uses TRBV4-2 with TRBJ2-5; D might be TRBD2 (5 bases). The CDR3 is 14 amino acids. V was pared by 0 bases and J by 9 bases, with 14 bases between. Germline CDR1 LGHNA, CDR2 YNFKEQ. In DNA, the CDR3 is TGTGCCAGCAGCCAAGAGGGAGCGGACCTGGCCCAGTACTTC. Translation: CASSQEGADLAQYF.

This clonotype was detected only a few times. This chain uses TRBV28 with TRBJ2-7; 12 nucleotides align to TRBD2. Germline-derived CDR1 and CDR2 are MDHEN and SYDVKM. The CDR3 totals 17 residues. The junction had 11 bases not matched to a gene; V was cut back by 4 bases and J by 4 bases. CDR3 residues: CASSSPRGLAGYYEQYF. Here the CDR3 DNA reads TGTGCCAGCAGTTCCCCTCGCGGACTAGCGGGATATTACGAGCAGTACTTC.

This clonotype was found many times. CDR3 nucleotides: TGTGCCAGCTTAGGGACTAGCGGGAGGAACAATGAGCAGTTCTTC. It is translated as CASLGTSGRNNEQFF. This sequence joins TRBV12-3 or TRBV12-4 and TRBJ2-1, with 15 bases that match TRBD2. This CDR3 region has 15 residues. The ends lost 8 bases at V and 5 bases at J; junction bases unmatched: 4.